This TCR beta chain was profiled in a study of response to subunit inactivated influenza vaccine. General observations from the study: Authors suggested few new T cells are recruited by each seasonal influenza vaccination.

This clonotype was detected ten times or more. What it binds is unknown. MiXCR, run by TCRdb on the RT-PCR reads, gives a single entry per CDR3 protein. The sample carries roughly 700,000 distinct CDR3 sequences, about 14% recorded once. This TCR derives from a man in his fifties or sixties who received an inactivated influenza vaccine. The sequencing used PBMCs from blood, collected 14 days before vaccination.

In DNA form, the CDR3 reads TGTGCCAGCAGTTACTGGACTAGCGGGGGAAATGAGCAGTTCTTC. It codes for CASSYWTSGGNEQFF. The gene calls are TRBV6-2 or TRBV6-3 and TRBJ2-1; 13 nucleotides match TRBD2. With 1 base clipped from V and 7 bases from J, the junction kept 1 base outside the gene matches. The length of the CDR3 is 15 residues. The germline V gene encodes CDR1 MNHEY and CDR2 SVGEGT.